These 17 T cell receptor beta chains share one sample of origin, sequenced in a study of shared T cell receptors in the human thymus (dated by TCRdb to the early 2020s). The library was obtained by the immunoSEQ multiplex PCR assay. Sourced from immuneACCESS, this table was stored by TCRdb with only in-frame sequences that have V and J called. A share of the clones is absent; for the studies checked, an unresolved V gene accounts for under half, and the remainder has no known explanation. The sample has about 380,000 clones on record, just under 95% of them singletons. The top ten constitute approximately 0.018% of the sample. Sample: thymocytes. The source of these receptors is a human donor.

This chain connects TRBV20-1 to TRBJ2-7; D not certain. The germline gives CDR1 DFQATT, CDR2 SNEGSKA (reference sequence). Trimming removed 4 bases from V and 5 bases from J, with 6 bases in between. CDR3 length: 10 amino acids. The CDR3 DNA follows: TGCAGTGCTATCTTCAACGAGCAGTACTTC. The encoded protein is CSAIFNEQYF.

This rearrangement joins TRBV4-2 to TRBJ2-1, with 10 bases fitting TRBD2. Losses at the gene ends were 4 bases for V and 11 bases for J; bases not matched to a gene: 17. The V gene's germline CDR1 is LGHNA and CDR2 YNFKEQ. This CDR3 is 17 amino acids long. The chain's CDR3 is CASSLRRLAGNTMKQFF. The CDR3 DNA follows: TGTGCCAGCAGCCTAAGAAGACTAGCGGGTAATACAATGAAGCAGTTCTTC.

This chain links TRBV27 with TRBJ2-4, with D uncertain. Germline CDR1 MNHEY, CDR2 SMNVEV (reference sequence). CDR3 size: 14 residues. The V end lost 8 bases, the J end lost 1 base, and 12 bases lay between the germline ends. This chain's CDR3 is CASGTVGAKNIQYF. CDR3 in DNA: TGTGCCAGCGGAACGGTAGGGGCCAAAAACATTCAGTACTTC.

The chain recombines TRBV25-1 with TRBJ2-1; D gene unclear. Deletions cut 2 bases from V and 9 bases from J, with 11 bases between. CDR1 and CDR2 from the germline V gene are MGHDK and SYGVNS. The CDR3 spans 13 residues. CDR3 residues: CASSEPTVSEQFF. The CDR3, as DNA: TGTGCCAGCAGTGAACCCACAGTTTCTGAGCAGTTCTTC. The whole variable domain, remainder taken from reference TRBV25-1 and TRBJ2-1, is EADIYQTPRYLVIGTGKKITLECSQTMGHDKMYWYQQDPGMELHLIHYSYGVNSTEKGDLSSESTVSRIRTEHFPLTLESARPSHTSQYLCASSEPTVSEQFFGPGTRLTVL.

This clone came up once. The CDR3 nucleotides read TGTGCCATCAGTGAGGTTAGTTGGAGGGAGGATCAGCCCCAGCATTTT. Amino acids: CAISEVSWREDQPQHF. J is TRBJ1-5 and V is TRBV10-3; D unclear. The V and J ends lost 2 bases and 5 bases respectively, with 16 bases between them. Germline loops: CDR1 ENHRY, CDR2 SYGVKD. The CDR3 has 16 amino acids.

The genes are TRBV11-3 and TRBJ2-1; 7 bases align to TRBD2. CDR3 size: 16 residues. CDR1 and CDR2 from the germline V gene are SGHNT and YENEEA. The ends lost 5 bases at V and 7 bases at J; junction bases unmatched: 14. CDR3 residues: CASSPRGGGWRNEQFF. The DNA of the CDR3 is TGTGCCAGCAGCCCCCGCGGGGGAGGTTGGAGAAATGAGCAGTTCTTC.

J is TRBJ1-3 and V is TRBV18; a weak D match, TRBD1 (5 bases). This CDR3 has 16 residues. Trimming left V 0 bases short and J 0 bases short, with 9 bases between. From germline, CDR1 is KGHSH and CDR2 LQKENI. DNA of the CDR3: TGTGCCAGCTCACCACCCTATACAGGCTCTGGAAACACCATATATTTT. Encoded protein: CASSPPYTGSGNTIYF.

CDR3 loop: CASSRLYSNQPQHF. The CDR3 DNA sequence: TGTGCCAGCAGTAGACTTTATAGCAATCAGCCCCAGCATTTT. V and J are TRBV28 and TRBJ1-5; no clear D. V lost 5 bases, J lost 0 bases, and 8 bases lay in between. Germline V gene data show CDR1 as MDHEN and CDR2 as SYDVKM. This CDR3 spans 14 amino acids.

The chain links TRBV5-6 to TRBJ2-1; 14 nucleotides match TRBD2. Germline values: CDR1 SGHDT, CDR2 YYEEEE. The J segment lost 9 bases and the V segment lost 4 bases, leaving 6 bases of the junction unmatched. The CDR3 spans 15 residues. The CDR3 coding sequence is TGTGCCAGCAGCGTGACAGGGACTAGCGGGAGTGAGCAGTTCTTC. This encodes CASSVTGTSGSEQFF.

This clone was detected only once. CDR3 bases: TGTGCCAGCAGTGCAATACAGGGATACGAGCAGTACTTC. Its translation is CASSAIQGYEQYF. This chain links TRBV2 with TRBJ2-7, with a possible D match to TRBD1 (6 bases). Trimming pared 4 bases from V and 4 bases from J, leaving 11 bases between. CDR1 and CDR2 (germline): SNHLY, FYNNEI. The CDR3 has 13 residues.

The CDR3: CASSLRDRVHEQYF. CDR3 DNA: TGCGCCAGCAGCCTCCGGGACAGGGTCCACGAGCAGTACTTC. The chain carries TRBV4-1 and TRBJ2-7; 9 bases align to TRBD1. The CDR3 consists of 14 residues. CDR1 and CDR2 (germline): MGHRA, YSYEKL. J gave up 5 bases and V 4 bases, and 6 bases lay outside the gene matches.

The chain combines TRBV27 with TRBJ2-7; 7 nucleotides match TRBD2. There are 15 residues in the CDR3. V shed 5 bases, J shed 3 bases, and the junction held 10 bases outside the gene matches. CDR1 and CDR2 (germline): MNHEY, SMNVEV (reference sequence). This CDR3 reads CASSPRRSGGYEQYF. CDR3 sequence (DNA): TGTGCCAGCAGTCCCCGGCGGTCGGGGGGCTACGAGCAGTACTTC.

This chain links TRBV5-4 with TRBJ1-3, with TRBD1 matching 9 bases. Trimming took 3 bases from V and 6 from J; bases not matched to a gene: 1. CDR3 size: 13 residues. Per germline, CDR1 SGHNT and CDR2 YYREEE (reference sequence). The CDR3 here is CASSWDRENTIYF. The CDR3 DNA sequence: TGTGCCAGCAGCTGGGACAGGGAAAACACCATATATTTT.

For the CDR3, the DNA is TGTGCCAGTAGTATAATCGGCTGGCCTAACACCGGGGAGCTGTTTTTT. Its protein is CASSIIGWPNTGELFF. The gene calls are TRBV19 and TRBJ2-2; D gene uncertain. This CDR3 region has 16 residues. V was cut by 2 bases and J by 2 bases, with 12 bases left in between. Germline V gene data show CDR1 as LNHDA and CDR2 as SQIVND (reference sequence).

This sequence joins TRBV28 and TRBJ1-2, with D possibly being TRBD1 (6 bases). CDR3 length: 15 amino acids. Germline lookup yields CDR1 MDHEN and CDR2 SYDVKM. Trimming removed 6 bases at V and 8 bases at J, with 22 bases between. CDR3 DNA sequence: TGTGCCAGCAGCCCCGGACTAGCGGGAAGGGGGGGCTACACCTTC. Translation gives CASSPGLAGRGGYTF.

The rearrangement uses TRBV11-2 and TRBJ2-1; D unclear. Per germline, CDR1 SGHAT and CDR2 FQNNGV. CDR3 length: 14 residues. Between the trimmed V and J ends, which lost 2 bases and 8 bases, there was a span of 13 bases. CDR3 protein: CASSLTRRIDEQFF. CDR3 nucleotides: TGTGCCAGCAGCTTAACAAGGCGGATCGATGAGCAGTTCTTC.

The V call is TRBV5-6, the J call TRBJ1-1; 9 nucleotides line up with TRBD1. The germline V gene has CDR1 SGHDT and CDR2 YYEEEE. With 7 bases clipped from V and 10 bases from J, the junction kept 14 bases outside the gene matches. The CDR3 covers 14 residues. The chain's CDR3 is CASGLDRGNVRAFF. The CDR3 region has the DNA TGTGCCAGCGGCCTGGACAGGGGTAACGTCCGAGCTTTCTTT.